This T cell receptor (beta chain) appears in the sequencing data of a study of shared clonotypes between healthy human individuals. Study-wide results and limits: Non-shared clonotypes had lower generation probabilities than clonotypes shared by all four sorted-subset donors. Across subsets, estimated richness was generally greater for naive than for memory populations. Shared clonotypes: 4.5% to 6% naive CD4, approximately 3.4% naive CD8, about 2.5% memory CD4, approximately 0.41% memory CD8.

As for this clone: Its antigen is unknown.

This CDR3 contains 13 residues. The V gene lost 6 bases and the J gene lost 4 bases, with 10 bases spanning the gap. From germline, CDR1 is SNHLY and CDR2 FYNNEI. Clones were sequenced by immunoSEQ multiplex PCR, and TCRdb holds only the in-frame ones, with some missing. The table has a few hundred thousand clones, approximately 65% seen once. A CD45RA-negative memory subset and a CD45RA+ naive subset were separated from the CD4+ cells. The clonotype originates from a man aged 25-45 years in good health. This chain joins TRBV2 and TRBJ2-1, with no clear D. Sequenced sample: memory CD4+ T cells sorted from blood. The subset here: CD45RA-negative fraction. DNA for the CDR3: TGTGCCAGCAGCATGACGACGTACAATGAGCAGTTCTTC. Its translation: CASSMTTYNEQFF.